This T cell receptor beta chain was identified in a study of regulatory T cells in long-lasting Graves disease. Time point here: persistent/refractory GD, antithyroid drugs over 5 years with positive TRAb. Generation of the TCR library employed RNA extracted from PBMCs. In building TCR beta libraries, iRepertoire HTBI primers were used together with Arm-PCR of CDR3 regions. TCRdb analysed the multiplex PCR reads with MiXCR anew, one entry per CDR3 protein. Here the sample spans about 300,000 distinct CDR3 sequences, 20% to 25% being singletons. The specimen comprised peripheral blood mononuclear cells (PBMCs), sampled when the disease was refractory, from a patient treated with antithyroid drugs. The TCR originated in a female donor with Graves disease.

The DNA for the CDR3 is TGCAGCGCTGAGAGGGACAGCTCTGGAAACACCATATATTTT. This encodes CSAERDSSGNTIYF. The chain links TRBV29-1 to TRBJ1-3, with TRBD1 identical over 7 bases. Trimming cost V 7 bases and J 0 bases; bases outside gene matches: 6. The length of the CDR3 is 14 residues. CDR1 and CDR2 from the germline V gene are SQVTM and ANQGSEA.